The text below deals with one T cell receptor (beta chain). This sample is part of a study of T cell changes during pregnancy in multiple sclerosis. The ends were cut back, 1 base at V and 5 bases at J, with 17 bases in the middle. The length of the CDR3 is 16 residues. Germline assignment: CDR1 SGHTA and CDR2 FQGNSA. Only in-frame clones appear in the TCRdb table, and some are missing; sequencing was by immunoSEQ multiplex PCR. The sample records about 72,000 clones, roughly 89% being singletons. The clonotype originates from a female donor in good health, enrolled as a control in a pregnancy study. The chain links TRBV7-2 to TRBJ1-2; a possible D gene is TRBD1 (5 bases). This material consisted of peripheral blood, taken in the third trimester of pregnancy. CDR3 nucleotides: TGTGCCAGCAGCTTAGGATCCCGGAGGGGCGGGTATGGCTACACCTTC. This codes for CASSLGSRRGGYGYTF. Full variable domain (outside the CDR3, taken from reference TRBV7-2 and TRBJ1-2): GAGVSQSPSNKVTEKGKDVELRCDPISGHTALYWYRQSLGQGLEFLIYFQGNSAPDKSGLPSDRFSAERTGGSVSTLTIQRTQQEDSAVYLCASSLGSRRGGYGYTFGSGTRLTVV.